Below, 20 T cell receptor beta chains from the same sample are listed, as sequenced in a study of T cells in Graves' hyperthyroidism and ophthalmopathy (dated by TCRdb to the late 2010s). Library generation was performed with multiplex PCR. The run used an Illumina HiSeq 2000. Amplification of TCR beta CDR3 regions was carried out from RNA transcripts. For the first round of RT-PCR on the TCR CDR3, the HTBI primer set was used together with the Qiagen OneStep RT-PCR kit. TCRdb redid the processing of the public reads, applying fastp at Q25 and MiXCR, and retained in-frame beta chains. When rows share a CDR3 protein, they turn into one entry using the most common DNA and genes. Within this sample are about 570,000 distinct CDR3 sequences, with 40% to 55% of them counted one time only. Under 20% of the sample is held by the ten biggest clonotypes. Sample: peripheral blood or thyroid tissue (not recorded which). These receptors originate from an adult woman with Graves' disease, either hyperthyroidism or ophthalmopathy (not recorded which).

The genes are TRBV5-1 and TRBJ1-2; perhaps TRBD1 as D (5 bases). Trimming removed 3 bases at V and 3 bases at J, with 12 bases between. The CDR3 sequence is 14 residues long. Per germline, CDR1 SGHRS and CDR2 YFSETQ. The CDR3 region is CASSSSDRYYGYTF. The CDR3 DNA sequence: TGCGCCAGCAGCTCCTCAGACAGATACTATGGCTACACCTTC. The full variable domain, rest sourced from reference TRBV5-1 and TRBJ1-2, is KAGVTQTPRYLIKTRGQQVTLSCSPISGHRSVSWYQQTPGQGLQFLFEYFSETQRNKGNFPGRFSGRQFSNSRSEMNVSTLELGDSALYLCASSSSDRYYGYTFGSGTRLTVV.

The chain couples TRBV27 to TRBJ2-7, with a weak D call TRBD2 (6 bases). V lost 4 bases to trimming and J lost 1 base, with 8 bases between them. CDR3 length: 13 residues. The germline V gene has CDR1 MNHEY and CDR2 SMNVEV (reference sequence). The DNA for the CDR3 is TGTGCCAGCAGTTCTAGCGCTTCCTACGAGCAGTACTTC. Protein sequence: CASSSSASYEQYF.

This clonotype has a count of ten or more. V usage is TRBV15 and J usage is TRBJ1-4, with a weak D call TRBD1 (5 bases). Germline CDR1 LNHNV, CDR2 YYDKDF (reference sequence). The V gene lost 0 bases and the J gene lost 6 bases, with 14 bases spanning the gap. The CDR3 is 16 amino acids. The CDR3 region is CATSRDPQGGDEKLFF. The CDR3 DNA is TGTGCCACCAGCAGAGATCCCCAGGGTGGGGATGAAAAACTGTTTTTT.

The rearrangement links TRBV29-1 to TRBJ2-2; D may be TRBD1 (6 bases). The CDR3 loop spans 13 amino acids. V was clipped by 7 bases and J by 1 base, with 10 bases between them. The germline gives CDR1 SQVTM, CDR2 ANQGSEA. DNA of the CDR3: TGCAGCGGGCGACAGGTGAACACCGGGGAGCTGTTTTTT. This gives the protein CSGRQVNTGELFF.

V gene TRBV9 combines with J gene TRBJ2-7, with TRBD2 identical over 13 bases. J was trimmed by 1 base and V by 4 bases; bases with no gene match: 14. Germline CDR1 SGDLS, CDR2 YYNGEE. The CDR3 length is 19 residues. CDR3 bases: TGTGCCAGCAGCTTCCCAAACGGACTAGCGGGAGTTGCGTCCTACGAGCAGTACTTC. Protein product: CASSFPNGLAGVASYEQYF. Full variable domain (outside the CDR3, taken from reference TRBV9 and TRBJ2-7): DSGVTQTPKHLITATGQRVTLRCSPRSGDLSVYWYQQSLDQGLQFLIQYYNGEERAKGNILERFSAQQFPDLHSELNLSSLELGDSALYFCASSFPNGLAGVASYEQYFGPGTRLTVT.

As regards this clonotype: Germline is not matched at one junction end, which may reflect a read error. The chain joins TRBV9 to TRBJ1-6; no clear D gene. CDR3 size: 14 residues. CDR1 SGDLS and CDR2 YYNGEE come from the germline V gene. CDR3 in amino acids: CASALGTGPSPPHF. DNA of the CDR3: TGTGCCAGCGCCCTGGGCACGGGTCCTTCACCCCCCCACTTT.

This clonotype has a count of ten or more. The chain combines TRBV24-1 with TRBJ1-5; the D is unclear. The CDR3 loop spans 15 amino acids. Looked up from germline, CDR1 is KGHDR and CDR2 is SFDVKD. Trimming shortened V by 5 bases and J by 2 bases, and 12 bases separated the two germline ends. CDR3 bases: TGTGCCACCAGTGCGCGGGGAAGCGGCAATCAGCCCCAGCATTTT. It translates to CATSARGSGNQPQHF.

A few counts support this clonotype. The chain couples TRBV2 to TRBJ1-6; possibly TRBD1 for D (5 bases). V lost 4 bases and J lost 7, with 11 bases in between. Per germline, CDR1 SNHLY and CDR2 FYNNEI. This CDR3 spans 14 amino acids. The CDR3 coding sequence is TGTGCCAGCAGTGCGGGGACTCACAATTCACCCCTCCACTTT. Protein: CASSAGTHNSPLHF.

This clonotype has just a few counts. This chain joins TRBV10-3 and TRBJ2-5; either TRBD1 or TRBD2 may fit D (5 bases each). Trimming removed 3 bases from V and 0 bases from J, with 8 bases in between. The germline V gene has CDR1 ENHRY and CDR2 SYGVKD. The CDR3 sequence is 14 residues long. The CDR3 coding sequence is TGTGCCATCAGTGAAGGGGAGTACCAAGAGACCCAGTACTTC. It codes for CAISEGEYQETQYF.

The chain combines TRBV14 with TRBJ2-7, with 8 nucleotides matching TRBD1. The germline V gene encodes CDR1 SGHDN and CDR2 FVKESK. There are 13 residues in the CDR3. V shed 4 bases, J shed 4 bases, and the junction held 3 bases outside the gene matches. The CDR3 DNA is TGTGCCAGCAGCCGGGACAGGAAGTACGAGCAGTACTTC. It encodes CASSRDRKYEQYF.

The CDR3 sequence is CASSLGGAQQPQHF. CDR3 nucleotides: TGTGCCAGCAGTTTAGGGGGGGCGCAGCAGCCCCAGCATTTT. This rearrangement joins TRBV12-3 or TRBV12-4 to TRBJ1-5; tentative D call: TRBD1 (6 bases). V lost 1 base, J lost 7 bases, and 11 bases lay in between. CDR3 length: 14 amino acids.

The chain has TRBV13 and TRBJ1-1; D possibly corresponds to TRBD1 (6 bases). The CDR3 extends over 18 amino acids. Germline CDR1 PRHDT, CDR2 FYEKMQ (reference sequence). V shed 1 base and J shed 2 bases, with 20 bases lying between them. The CDR3 sequence: CASSLDNGGSGENTEAFF. The CDR3 nucleotides read TGTGCCAGCAGCTTAGATAACGGGGGCAGCGGGGAAAACACTGAAGCTTTCTTT.

The chain carries TRBV6-5 and TRBJ2-7, with TRBD1 as a possible D gene (5 bases). CDR3 length: 13 amino acids. The germline V and J ends were trimmed by 3 bases and 4 bases, with 10 bases remaining between them. CDR1 is MNHEY and CDR2 is SVGAGI in the germline V gene. CDR3 in DNA: TGTGCCAGCAGTTATGCAGGGCGTTACGAGCAGTACTTC. Translated, it gives CASSYAGRYEQYF.

The J gene is TRBJ2-1, the V gene TRBV7-2; 11 bases match TRBD2. Germline-derived CDR1 and CDR2 are SGHTA and FQGNSA. The CDR3 consists of 12 residues. Trimming cost V 4 bases and J 15 bases; bases outside gene matches: 5. In DNA, the CDR3 is TGTGCCAGCAGCTCTTCTAGCGGGAGGTCGTTCTTC. Translation gives CASSSSSGRSFF.

This rearrangement joins TRBV9 to TRBJ2-5, with D maybe TRBD2 (6 bases). Trimming shortened V by 3 bases and J by 7 bases, and 22 bases separated the two germline ends. Germline CDR1 is SGDLS and CDR2 is YYNGEE. This CDR3 has 16 amino acids. The DNA for the CDR3 is TGTGCCAGCAGCGGATCCCGGGACTTAACGAGAGGGACCCAGTACTTC. Translation: CASSGSRDLTRGTQYF.

V and J are TRBV10-3 and TRBJ2-1; TRBD2 matches at 10 bases. The germline V gene encodes CDR1 ENHRY and CDR2 SYGVKD. V was pared by 5 bases and J by 3 bases, with 4 bases of the junction left unmatched. The CDR3 loop spans 15 amino acids. CDR3 sequence: CAISSSGSFYNEQFF. DNA for the CDR3: TGTGCCATCAGTTCTAGCGGGAGTTTCTACAATGAGCAGTTCTTC.

This clonotype has at least ten counts. V gene TRBV6-1 combines with J gene TRBJ2-7, with 7 bases aligning to TRBD1. V shed 5 bases and J 6 bases; nucleotides not matched to a gene: 13. Germline CDR1 and CDR2: MNHNS and SASEGT. This CDR3 has 15 residues. The DNA of the CDR3 is TGTGCCAGCAGTTCCGGACAGGCCGAATGGGGCGAGCAGTACTTC. As protein: CASSSGQAEWGEQYF.

The chain uses TRBV6-1 and TRBJ1-1; 8 bases align to TRBD1. Germline V CDR1 and CDR2: MNHNS, SASEGT. J gave up 1 base and V 6 bases, and 4 bases lay outside the gene matches. The CDR3 is made up of 14 amino acids. CDR3 sequence reads: CASRKDRENTEAFF. The DNA of the CDR3 is TGTGCCAGCAGGAAGGACAGGGAGAACACTGAAGCTTTCTTT.

This chain links TRBV2 with TRBJ1-2; the match to TRBD1 covers 7 bases. The CDR3 runs 14 residues. The germline V gene encodes CDR1 SNHLY and CDR2 FYNNEI. V was pared by 7 bases and J by 7 bases, with 12 bases of the junction left unmatched. The CDR3 here is CASIGTELPFGYTF. The DNA of the CDR3 is TGTGCCAGCATCGGGACAGAGCTGCCTTTTGGCTACACCTTC.

This clonotype was seen only a few times. The chain carries TRBV29-1 and TRBJ1-1; D is ambiguous. The CDR3 is 12 amino acids. Trimming took 7 bases from V and 11 from J, leaving 20 bases between them. The germline V gene has CDR1 SQVTM and CDR2 ANQGSEA. CDR3 DNA sequence: TGCAGCGAATGTCGGGGTCCGCTTTGCGCTTTCTTT. Protein product: CSECRGPLCAFF. The whole variable domain, remainder taken from reference TRBV29-1 and TRBJ1-1, is SAVISQKPSRDICQRGTSLTIQCQVDSQVTMMFWYRQQPGQSLTLIATANQGSEATYESGFVIDKFPISRPNLTFSTLTVSNMSPEDSSIYLCSECRGPLCAFFGQGTRLTVV.